The clone carrying this T cell receptor beta chain appeared many times. Antigen specificity is unknown. The sample comes from a study of early T cells in non-severe SARS-CoV-2 infection. Background on the study: The sequenced material was bulk RNA from unsorted whole blood, and its chains were unpaired.

Germline V gene sequence: CDR1 SGHAT, CDR2 FQNNGV. This CDR3 comprises 16 residues. Trimming pared 7 bases from V and 3 bases from J, leaving 18 bases between. Whole-study results and caveats: Reliance on VDJdb matching favored anti-spike CD8 responses; private and CD4 specificities were missed.

Attached unique molecular identifiers marked individual cDNA molecules. TCRdb independently ran MiXCR on the 5' RACE reads; one entry per CDR3 protein. The data hold 35,000 to 45,000 distinct CDR3 sequences, with approximately 8.9% observed a single time. The sequenced sample consisted of whole blood. The chain is built from TRBV11-2 and TRBJ2-2, with D possibly TRBD1 on 6 matching bases. The TCR was taken from an adult who was a healthcare worker with PCR-confirmed SARS-CoV-2 infection or an uninfected control (not recorded which). CDR3: CASTQTGTSYTGELFF. In DNA, the CDR3 is TGTGCCAGCACCCAAACCGGGACATCGTACACCGGGGAGCTGTTTTTT.